This T cell receptor (beta chain) was captured in a study of blood T cell repertoires in COVID-19. Produced via immunoSEQ multiplex PCR; TCRdb's table is partial and in-frame only. Here the sample spans 160,000 or so clones, 70% to 90% being singletons. V lost 4 bases, J lost 8 bases, and 20 bases lay in between. CDR1 is SNHLY, CDR2 FYNNEI, per germline. The CDR3 covers 16 residues. Source material: peripheral blood. This TCR came from a man aged 55-75 years with acute or convalescent COVID-19. The chain is built from TRBV2 and TRBJ1-4; D is unresolved. CDR3 coding DNA: TGTGCCAGCAGTGTGAGGGATCAGGAAAAGGGAGAAAAACTGTTTTTT. Amino acid sequence: CASSVRDQEKGEKLFF.